This T cell receptor (beta chain) was profiled in a study of OX40 agonist ivuxolimab in advanced cancers. In the study overall: Ivuxolimab, which is an agonistic anti-OX40 (CD134) antibody, was administered to the patients. Every 2 weeks, patients received ivuxolimab intravenously, dosed at 0.01 to 10 mg/kg. It was permissible to have had prior anti-PD-1, anti-PD-L1 or anti-CTLA-4 therapy, and around 40% had some. Points from the study as a whole: The study observed clonal expansion of CD4+ and CD8+ blood T cells by week 6 at 0.1 to 3.0 mg/kg.

Turning to this clone: Its specificity is unknown.

Germline CDR1 is SGHTA and CDR2 is FQGNSA. The CDR3 totals 14 residues. V gave up 4 bases and J gave up 2 bases, with 11 bases separating them. Libraries were prepared by immunoSEQ multiplex PCR; TCRdb keeps only in-frame clonotypes and omits some of them. This table has around 80,000 clones, more than 80% appearing once. The rearrangement joins TRBV7-2 to TRBJ1-1, with no clear D. Sequencing used CD4+ or CD8+ T cells sorted from blood, obtained in a trial of the OX40 agonist ivuxolimab. The clonotype originates from an adult with an advanced solid tumor such as melanoma, head and neck, liver or kidney cancer. In DNA form, the CDR3 reads TGTGCCAGCAGCTCACGACGGTATAACACTGAAGCTTTCTTT. Translating it yields CASSSRRYNTEAFF.